Each of the 25 T cell receptor beta chains below was sequenced from the same sample in a study of OX40 agonist ivuxolimab in advanced cancers. Clones were read by immunoSEQ multiplex PCR, and TCRdb kept only the in-frame ones, dropping some. This table has 15,000 to 20,000 clones, approximately 83% appearing once. Source: CD4+ or CD8+ T cells sorted from blood, taken in a trial of the OX40 agonist ivuxolimab. The receptors come from an adult with an advanced solid tumor such as melanoma, head and neck, liver or kidney cancer.

The rearrangement uses TRBV7-3 and TRBJ2-7; D is undetermined. V shed 2 bases and J shed 0 bases, with 8 bases lying between them. The CDR3 spans 14 residues. Germline values: CDR1 SGHTA, CDR2 FQGTGA. The CDR3: CASSLSISSYEQYF. In DNA form, the CDR3 reads TGTGCCAGCAGCTTATCGATAAGCTCCTACGAGCAGTACTTC.

V usage is TRBV5-4 and J usage is TRBJ2-7; 7 bases line up with TRBD1. V trimming: 4 bases; J trimming: 0 bases; junction bases outside the gene matches: 4. The CDR3 spans 14 residues. Germline assignment: CDR1 SGHNT and CDR2 YYREEE (reference sequence). In nucleotides, the CDR3 is TGTGCCAGCAGCGCACAGGGGTCCTCCTACGAGCAGTACTTC. Protein: CASSAQGSSYEQYF.

The chain couples TRBV9 to TRBJ2-5; TRBD1 is a possible D gene (7 bases). The CDR3 covers 16 residues. Trimming shortened V by 4 bases and J by 2 bases, and 18 bases separated the two germline ends. CDR1 is SGDLS, CDR2 YYNGEE, per germline. DNA of the CDR3: TGTGCCAGCAGCCCGCGAGGGGGCGGGGCTCAAGAGACCCAGTACTTC. Its translation: CASSPRGGGAQETQYF.

Only one count was recorded for this clone. The chain has TRBV19 and TRBJ2-7; TRBD1 agrees at 8 bases. Germline V CDR1 and CDR2: LNHDA, SQIVND (reference sequence). After removal of 5 bases from V and 0 bases from J, the junction contained 3 bases not matched to a gene. The CDR3 spans 14 residues. The CDR3 coding sequence is TGTGCCAGTAGTCCAGGGGGCTTCTCCTACGAGCAGTACTTC. It is translated as CASSPGGFSYEQYF.

CDR3 in DNA: TGTGCCAGCAGCTTCGGCCCGACGAACACTGAAGCTTTCTTT. Protein: CASSFGPTNTEAFF. The chain carries TRBV5-6 and TRBJ1-1; D remains unclear. From germline, CDR1 is SGHDT and CDR2 YYEEEE. This CDR3 is 14 amino acids long. Trimming took off 2 bases at V and 1 base at J, with 9 bases between the two ends.

The chain couples TRBV2 to TRBJ1-2; the match to TRBD1 covers 12 bases. V shed 4 bases, J shed 4 bases, and the junction held 4 bases outside the gene matches. Germline CDR1 SNHLY, CDR2 FYNNEI. The CDR3 covers 15 residues. DNA for the CDR3: TGTGCCAGCAGTGTAGGGACAGGGGGCAGCTATGGCTACACCTTC. Its translation: CASSVGTGGSYGYTF.

The V and J genes are TRBV29-1 and TRBJ2-3, with D unclear. The CDR3 spans 10 residues. The V end lost 7 bases, the J end lost 3 bases, and 5 bases lay between the germline ends. In germline, CDR1 is SQVTM, CDR2 ANQGSEA. The CDR3 bases are TGCAGCGGGGGTACAGATACGCAGTATTTT. Translated, it gives CSGGTDTQYF.

The chain combines TRBV5-5 with TRBJ1-1; 7 bases map to TRBD1. The CDR3 is 15 residues long. J was trimmed by 0 bases and V by 0 bases; bases with no gene match: 2. Germline values: CDR1 SGHKS, CDR2 YYEKEE (reference sequence). The CDR3 is CASSLAGGVNTEAFF. CDR3 nucleotide sequence: TGTGCCAGCAGCTTGGCAGGGGGGGTGAACACTGAAGCTTTCTTT.

The chain joins TRBV28 to TRBJ2-3, with D unclear. There are 14 residues in the CDR3. V was shortened by 5 bases and J by 2 bases, with 11 bases between the two germline ends. The V gene's germline CDR1 is MDHEN and CDR2 SYDVKM. CDR3 loop: CASSLSYNTDTQYF. CDR3 sequence (DNA): TGTGCCAGCAGTCTATCGTACAACACAGATACGCAGTATTTT.

The rearrangement links TRBV7-3 to TRBJ2-3; D unclear. Germline CDR1 is SGHTA and CDR2 is FQGTGA. The V gene lost 2 bases and the J gene lost 3 bases, with 9 bases spanning the gap. The CDR3 length is 14 residues. The CDR3 DNA sequence: TGTGCCAGCAGCTTATGGCCGGGTACAGATACGCAGTATTTT. This codes for CASSLWPGTDTQYF.

The chain recombines TRBV19 with TRBJ2-3, with a possible D match to TRBD2 (5 bases). The CDR3 totals 14 residues. Trimming shortened V by 1 base and J by 1 base, and 6 bases separated the two germline ends. Germline V gene data show CDR1 as LNHDA and CDR2 as SQIVND (reference sequence). The DNA for the CDR3 is TGTGCCAGTAGTATAGGTAGCGGCACAGATACGCAGTATTTT. Amino acid sequence: CASSIGSGTDTQYF.

By sample fraction, this clone is medium-sized (0.01 to 0.1%). The gene calls are TRBV10-3 and TRBJ1-2; no reliable D call. The germline gives CDR1 ENHRY, CDR2 SYGVKD. V dropped 5 bases and J dropped 3 bases, with 10 bases sitting between them. The CDR3 covers 13 residues. The CDR3 DNA is TGTGCCATCAGTCCTAACCGGGACTATGGCTACACCTTC. Encoded protein: CAISPNRDYGYTF.

This chain uses TRBV5-1 with TRBJ2-2; D call uncertain. This CDR3 contains 13 residues. V dropped 10 bases and J dropped 1 base, with 11 bases sitting between them. The germline CDR1 and CDR2 sequences are SGHRS and YFSETQ. This CDR3 reads CAGRIGNTGELFF. CDR3 coding DNA: TGCGCCGGCCGGATAGGGAACACCGGGGAGCTGTTTTTT.

V is TRBV18 and J is TRBJ2-1, with D tentatively TRBD1 or TRBD2 (5 bases each). V lost 4 bases and J 0 bases, leaving 16 bases between the germline ends. CDR3 length equals 17 residues. The germline V gene encodes CDR1 KGHSH and CDR2 LQKENI. The chain's CDR3 is CASSLGASWTSYNEQFF. Here the CDR3 DNA reads TGTGCCAGCTCACTTGGGGCTAGCTGGACCTCCTACAATGAGCAGTTCTTC.

The chain carries TRBV30 and TRBJ2-7; 7 bases fit TRBD2. Trimming at V came to 6 bases and at J to 0 bases, leaving 8 bases not matched to a gene. The CDR3 contains 14 residues. Germline-derived CDR1 and CDR2 are GTSNPN and SVGIG (reference sequence). CDR3 loop: CACPRGGDSYEQYF. In DNA form, the CDR3 reads TGTGCCTGCCCCCGCGGGGGAGACTCCTACGAGCAGTACTTC.

This chain connects TRBV5-1 to TRBJ1-4, with 9 bases identical to TRBD1. CDR1 is SGHRS, CDR2 YFSETQ, per germline. With V trimmed by 4 bases and J by 5 bases, 3 bases remained unmatched. This CDR3 has 14 amino acids. The CDR3 coding sequence is TGCGCCAGCAGCCGGGACAGGGAAAATGAAAAACTGTTTTTT. Translating it yields CASSRDRENEKLFF.

The chain links TRBV28 to TRBJ1-5; D gene ambiguous. Germline CDR1 reads MDHEN; CDR2 reads SYDVKM. The CDR3 is made up of 14 amino acids. The V end was cut by 6 bases, the J end by 4 bases, with 13 bases between. The chain's CDR3 is CASRWAYLNQPQHF. As DNA, the CDR3 is TGTGCCAGCAGGTGGGCCTATCTAAATCAGCCCCAGCATTTT.

The genes are TRBV10-1 and TRBJ2-7, with TRBD2 matching 9 bases. The CDR3 length is 16 residues. V shed 2 bases, J shed 8 bases, and the junction held 13 bases outside the gene matches. From germline, CDR1 is WNHNN and CDR2 SYGVQD (reference sequence). CDR3 DNA sequence: TGCGCCAGCAGTGAGGCCAGGACTAGCGAGGCCAGTCAGCAGTACTTC. Its translation: CASSEARTSEASQQYF.

The chain combines TRBV6-1 with TRBJ1-5; TRBD1 matches 7 bases. The CDR3 has 15 residues. V lost 7 bases to trimming and J lost 3 bases; unmatched junction nucleotides: 9. In germline, CDR1 is MNHNS, CDR2 SASEGT. The CDR3 region has the DNA TGTGCCAGCAATATAGCAGGGGGGAACAATCAGCCCCAGCATTTT. Translated, it gives CASNIAGGNNQPQHF.

The chain joins TRBV28 to TRBJ2-2, with 8 nucleotides matching TRBD1. V lost 6 bases to trimming and J lost 7 bases; unmatched junction nucleotides: 4. The CDR3 is made up of 13 amino acids. Per germline, CDR1 MDHEN and CDR2 SYDVKM. DNA of the CDR3: TGTGCCAGCAGACTACAGGGGGTCGGGGAGCTGTTTTTT. Residues: CASRLQGVGELFF.

This chain joins TRBV5-4 and TRBJ1-3; a weak D match, TRBD1 (6 bases). CDR1 is SGHNT, CDR2 YYREEE, per germline (reference sequence). The CDR3 loop spans 15 amino acids. V gave up 0 bases and J gave up 8 bases, with 15 bases separating them. CDR3 protein: CASSLGQGSGDTIYF. The CDR3 DNA reads as TGTGCCAGCAGCTTGGGGCAGGGGAGTGGGGACACCATATATTTT.

The chain uses TRBV4-2 and TRBJ2-1; 12 bases fit TRBD2. V dropped 2 bases and J dropped 5; count of bases not matched to a gene: 7. This CDR3 region has 17 residues. The germline CDR1 and CDR2 sequences are LGHNA and YNFKEQ. The CDR3 coding sequence is TGTGCCAGCAGCCAAAGCCCGACTAGCGGGGGTAACAATGAGCAGTTCTTC. Translating gives CASSQSPTSGGNNEQFF.

The V gene is TRBV9, the J gene TRBJ2-5; 7 bases are a match to TRBD1. The ends lost 4 bases at V and 2 bases at J; junction bases unmatched: 5. Germline V gene sequence: CDR1 SGDLS, CDR2 YYNGEE. This CDR3 has 14 residues. CDR3 nucleotides: TGTGCCAGCAGCAGGGGCAGGGGGCAAGAGACCCAGTACTTC. This codes for CASSRGRGQETQYF.

The rearrangement links TRBV5-5 to TRBJ1-2; D gene uncertain. The germline V gene has CDR1 SGHKS and CDR2 YYEKEE (reference sequence). V was shortened by 1 base and J by 7 bases, with 11 bases between the two germline ends. This CDR3 has 13 amino acids. The CDR3 nucleotides are TGTGCCAGCAGCTTGTTAGCGGACGGTGGCTACACCTTC. Protein sequence: CASSLLADGGYTF.

The J gene is TRBJ2-3, the V gene TRBV11-1; D is unresolved. Trimming shortened V by 10 bases and J by 2 bases, and 16 bases separated the two germline ends. The length of the CDR3 is 14 residues. Germline-derived CDR1 and CDR2 are SGHAT and FQDESV (reference sequence). The CDR3 sequence: CATTPAQNTDTQYF. In DNA form, the CDR3 reads TGTGCCACGACCCCAGCCCAGAACACAGATACGCAGTATTTT.